This T cell receptor (beta chain) is drawn from a study of metastatic and nonmetastatic thyroid tumors. V lost 2 bases, J lost 1 base, and 11 bases lay in between. The CDR3 extends over 14 amino acids. Looked up from germline, CDR1 is GTSNPN and CDR2 is SVGIG (reference sequence). In this sample, this clone turned up many times. Its antigen remains unknown. Using MiXCR, TCRdb re-called clones from the PCR reads. This table has about 45,000 clones, approximately 3% appearing once. Among the patients, none had received any treatment before thyroid surgery. Study-level points and caveats: Benign nodules were reported to have significantly lower TCR beta diversity than malignant thyroid tumors, in blood and tumor.

The V gene is TRBV30, the J gene TRBJ1-2, with no clear D. The origin of this receptor is a female donor with papillary thyroid cancer or a benign thyroid nodule (not recorded which). Some clones in this sample may be carry-over from other donors' samples. Sequencing used blood. CDR3: CAWSYGIGNYGYTF. CDR3 coding DNA: TGTGCCTGGAGTTATGGGATTGGTAACTATGGCTACACCTTC.